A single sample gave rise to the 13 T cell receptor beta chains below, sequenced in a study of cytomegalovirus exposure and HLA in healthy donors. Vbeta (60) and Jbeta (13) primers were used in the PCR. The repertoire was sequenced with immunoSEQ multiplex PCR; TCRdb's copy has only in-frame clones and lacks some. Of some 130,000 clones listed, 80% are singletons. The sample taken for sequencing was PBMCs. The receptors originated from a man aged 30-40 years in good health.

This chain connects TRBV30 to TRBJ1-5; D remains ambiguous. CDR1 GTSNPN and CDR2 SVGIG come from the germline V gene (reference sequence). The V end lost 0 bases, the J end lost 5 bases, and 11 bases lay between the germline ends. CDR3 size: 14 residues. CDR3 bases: TGTGCCTGGAGTGTACTCGACGACTATCAGCCCCAGCATTTT. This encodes CAWSVLDDYQPQHF.

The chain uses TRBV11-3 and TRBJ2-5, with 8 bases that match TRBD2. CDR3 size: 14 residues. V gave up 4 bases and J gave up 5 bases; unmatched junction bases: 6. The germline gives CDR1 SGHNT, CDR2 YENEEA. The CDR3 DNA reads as TGTGCCAGCAGCTCACAAGCGGGAGAGGAGACCCAGTACTTC. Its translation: CASSSQAGEETQYF.

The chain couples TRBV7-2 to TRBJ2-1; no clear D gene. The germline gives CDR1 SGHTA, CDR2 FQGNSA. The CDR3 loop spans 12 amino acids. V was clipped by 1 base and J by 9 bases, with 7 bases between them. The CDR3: CASSLVRGEQFF. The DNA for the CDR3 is TGTGCCAGCAGCTTAGTCCGAGGTGAGCAGTTCTTC.

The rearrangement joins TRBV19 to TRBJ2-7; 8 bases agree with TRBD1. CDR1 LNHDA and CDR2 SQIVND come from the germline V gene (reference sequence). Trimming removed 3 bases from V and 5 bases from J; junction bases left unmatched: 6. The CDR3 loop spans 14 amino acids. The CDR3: CASSITRTGHEQYF. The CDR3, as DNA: TGTGCCAGTAGTATCACCCGGACAGGGCACGAGCAGTACTTC. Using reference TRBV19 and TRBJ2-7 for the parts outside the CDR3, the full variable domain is DGGITQSPKYLFRKEGQNVTLSCEQNLNHDAMYWYRQDPGQGLRLIYYSQIVNDFQKGDIAEGYSVSREKKESFPLTVTSAQKNPTAFYLCASSITRTGHEQYFGPGTRLTVT.

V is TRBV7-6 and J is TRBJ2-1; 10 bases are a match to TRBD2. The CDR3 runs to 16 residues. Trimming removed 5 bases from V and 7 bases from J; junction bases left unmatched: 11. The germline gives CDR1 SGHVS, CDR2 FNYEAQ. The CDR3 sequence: CASSEIWTSGKNEQFF. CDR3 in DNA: TGTGCCAGCAGCGAGATCTGGACTAGCGGAAAGAATGAGCAGTTCTTC.

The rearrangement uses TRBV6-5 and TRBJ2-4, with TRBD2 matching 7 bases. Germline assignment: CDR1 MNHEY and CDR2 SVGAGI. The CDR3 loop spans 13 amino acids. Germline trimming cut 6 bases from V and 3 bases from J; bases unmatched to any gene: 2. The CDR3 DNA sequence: TGTGCCAGCAGCGCGGGGGACAAAAACATTCAGTACTTC. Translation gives CASSAGDKNIQYF.

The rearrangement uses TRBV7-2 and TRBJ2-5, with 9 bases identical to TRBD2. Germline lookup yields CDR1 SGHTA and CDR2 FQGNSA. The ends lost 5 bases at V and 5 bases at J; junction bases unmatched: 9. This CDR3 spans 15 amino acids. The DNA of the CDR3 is TGTGCCAGCAGCCCCCATAGCGGGAGCGGGGAGACCCAGTACTTC. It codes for CASSPHSGSGETQYF.

The CDR3 spells CASRFASSYEQYF. CDR3 in DNA: TGTGCCAGCAGATTCGCGAGCTCCTACGAGCAGTACTTC. The chain employs TRBV27 and TRBJ2-7; D remains ambiguous. Germline CDR1 is MNHEY and CDR2 is SMNVEV (reference sequence). The CDR3 length is 13 residues. V was shortened by 6 bases and J by 0 bases, with 9 bases between the two germline ends.

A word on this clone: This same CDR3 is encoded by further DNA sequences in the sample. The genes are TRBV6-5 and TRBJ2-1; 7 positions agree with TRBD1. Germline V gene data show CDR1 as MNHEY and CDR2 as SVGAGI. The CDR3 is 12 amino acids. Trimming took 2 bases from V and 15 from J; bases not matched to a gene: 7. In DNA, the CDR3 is TGTGCCAGCAGTTACGCAGGGGGTGCATGGTTCTTC. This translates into CASSYAGGAWFF.

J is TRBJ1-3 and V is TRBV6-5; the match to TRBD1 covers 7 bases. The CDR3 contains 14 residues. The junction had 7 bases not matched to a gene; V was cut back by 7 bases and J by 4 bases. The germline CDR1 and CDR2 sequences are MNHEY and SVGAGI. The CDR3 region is CASTTTGVGNTIYF. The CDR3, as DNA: TGTGCCAGCACCACAACAGGGGTAGGAAACACCATATATTTT.

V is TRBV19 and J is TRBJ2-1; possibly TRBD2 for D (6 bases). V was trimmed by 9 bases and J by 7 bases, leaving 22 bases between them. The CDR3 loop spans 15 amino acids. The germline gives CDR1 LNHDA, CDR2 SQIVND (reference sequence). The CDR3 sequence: CASKETGTRLNEQFF. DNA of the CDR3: TGTGCCAGCAAAGAGACGGGGACTCGACTTAATGAGCAGTTCTTC. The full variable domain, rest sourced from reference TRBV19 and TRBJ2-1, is DGGITQSPKYLFRKEGQNVTLSCEQNLNHDAMYWYRQDPGQGLRLIYYSQIVNDFQKGDIAEGYSVSREKKESFPLTVTSAQKNPTAFYLCASKETGTRLNEQFFGPGTRLTVL.

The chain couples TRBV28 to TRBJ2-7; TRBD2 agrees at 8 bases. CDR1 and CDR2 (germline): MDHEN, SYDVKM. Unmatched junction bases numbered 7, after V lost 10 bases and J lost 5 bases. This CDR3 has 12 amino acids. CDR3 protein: CAISGTSHEQYF. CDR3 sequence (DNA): TGTGCCATTAGCGGGACGTCCCACGAGCAGTACTTC.

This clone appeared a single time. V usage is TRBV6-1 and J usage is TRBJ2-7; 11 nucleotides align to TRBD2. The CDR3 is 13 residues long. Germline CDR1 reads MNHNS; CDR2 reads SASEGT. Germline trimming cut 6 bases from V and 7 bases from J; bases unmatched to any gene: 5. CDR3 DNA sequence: TGTGCCAGCAGCCTAGCGGGAGGTGATGAGCAGTACTTC. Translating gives CASSLAGGDEQYF.